The 6 T cell receptor beta chains reported below all come from one sample, sequenced in a study of neurological immune-mediated disorders. TCRdb re-analysed the 5' RACE reads in MiXCR, keeping a single row per CDR3 protein. This table holds about 70,000 distinct CDR3 sequences, around 5% found once. Sequencing used PBMCs. The receptor source for this set is a human donor with multiple sclerosis. The donor label of this sample is uncertain.

This clonotype was seen at least ten times. This rearrangement joins TRBV20-1 to TRBJ2-1; D might be TRBD1 (8 bases). The germline V gene has CDR1 DFQATT and CDR2 SNEGSKA (reference sequence). This CDR3 region has 15 residues. Trimming cost V 2 bases and J 5 bases, with 16 bases left between them. As DNA, the CDR3 is TGCAGTGCTAGAACCCACAGGGGGGGGCACAATGAGCAGTTCTTC. Protein product: CSARTHRGGHNEQFF.

The table lists this clonotype with many counts. The chain couples TRBV2 to TRBJ2-3; maybe TRBD2 (5 bases). CDR1 and CDR2 (germline): SNHLY, FYNNEI. The CDR3 extends over 14 amino acids. V was clipped by 5 bases and J by 1 base, with 10 bases between them. CDR3 amino acids: CASSNRGRTDTQYF. CDR3 in DNA: TGTGCCAGCAGTAACAGAGGGCGCACAGATACGCAGTATTTT. The full variable domain, rest sourced from reference TRBV2 and TRBJ2-3, is EPEVTQTPSHQVTQMGQEVILRCVPISNHLYFYWYRQILGQKVEFLVSFYNNEISEKSEIFDDQFSVERPDGSNFTLKIRSTKLEDSAMYFCASSNRGRTDTQYFGPGTRLTVL.

This clonotype was seen ten or more times. The gene calls are TRBV5-1 and TRBJ1-5; TRBD1 is a possible D gene (5 bases). Trimming took off 4 bases at V and 3 bases at J, with 14 bases between the two ends. The CDR3 loop spans 15 amino acids. The germline V gene has CDR1 SGHRS and CDR2 YFSETQ. The DNA for the CDR3 is TGCGCCAGCAGCCCCGAGGGGCAGGCCAATCAGCCCCAGCATTTT. Translated, it gives CASSPEGQANQPQHF.

This clonotype was counted ten times or more. V gene TRBV5-1 combines with J gene TRBJ2-1; no clear D. The germline V gene has CDR1 SGHRS and CDR2 YFSETQ. V lost 0 bases, J lost 7 bases, and 8 bases lay in between. There are 13 residues in the CDR3. CDR3 protein: CASSLVTFNEQFF. The CDR3 bases are TGCGCCAGCAGCTTGGTTACCTTTAATGAGCAGTTCTTC.

In its sample, this clonotype was seen many times. V and J are TRBV29-1 and TRBJ1-4; D uncertain. Germline assignment: CDR1 SQVTM and CDR2 ANQGSEA. The V end lost 5 bases, the J end lost 7 bases, and 17 bases lay between the germline ends. This CDR3 is 14 amino acids long. CDR3 sequence reads: CSVTPPLEGEKLFF. The DNA for the CDR3 is TGCAGCGTTACCCCTCCCCTTGAGGGTGAAAAACTGTTTTTT. The complete variable domain, with remaining parts taken from reference TRBV29-1 and TRBJ1-4, reads SAVISQKPSRDICQRGTSLTIQCQVDSQVTMMFWYRQQPGQSLTLIATANQGSEATYESGFVIDKFPISRPNLTFSTLTVSNMSPEDSSIYLCSVTPPLEGEKLFFGSGTQLSVL.

This clonotype was recorded a few times. J is TRBJ2-1 and V is TRBV5-1; D is uncertain. V lost 2 bases and J 6 bases, leaving 9 bases between the germline ends. This CDR3 has 13 residues. Germline CDR1 and CDR2: SGHRS and YFSETQ. The CDR3 nucleotides read TGCGCCAGCAGCTTAGAGTTAGGCAATGAGCAGTTCTTC. This sequence encodes CASSLELGNEQFF.